Listed below are T cell receptor beta chains from one sample, sequenced in a study of OX40 agonist ivuxolimab in advanced cancers. The protocol was immunoSEQ multiplex PCR, while the TCRdb copy is restricted to in-frame clones and leaves out a portion. This table holds about 96,000 clones, about 90% found once. Sequenced material: CD4+ or CD8+ T cells sorted from blood, taken in a trial of the OX40 agonist ivuxolimab. Every receptor here comes from an adult with an advanced solid tumor such as melanoma, head and neck, liver or kidney cancer. Each CDR3 is given with its conserved first and last residue. The D gene is left open where the match is weak. Clone size is shown for a subset of rows, as once, few, many or a class of expanded clone.

clone size	D gene	J gene	V gene	CDR3 DNA	CDR3 protein
.	.	TRBJ2-3	TRBV7-6	TGTGCCAGCAGCCCTACTAGCACCGCAGATACGCAGTATTTT	CASSPTSTADTQYF
.	.	TRBJ1-1	TRBV5-1	TGCGCCAGCAGCTTTGTGGGGGCAAGGGCTGAAGCTTTCTTT	CASSFVGARAEAFF
.	.	TRBJ2-3	TRBV10-3	TGTGCCATCAGTGAGTCAGCCCTTCGGACAGATACGCAGTATTTT	CAISESALRTDTQYF
.	.	TRBJ2-7	TRBV5-1	TGCGCCAGCAGCTTGGATCCCGGGACGGAATCCTACGAGCAGTACTTC	CASSLDPGTESYEQYF
.	.	TRBJ1-3	TRBV11-2	TGTGCCAGCAGCCCTCGGACAGAAATCGGAAACACCATATATTTT	CASSPRTEIGNTIYF
once	TRBD1	TRBJ1-1	TRBV4-1	TGCGCCAGCAGCCAACCCACAGGGGGCAAGGTAGCTTTCTTT	CASSQPTGGKVAFF
.	.	TRBJ2-1	TRBV28	TGTGCCAGCAGTTTAGGCTACAATGAGCAGTTCTTC	CASSLGYNEQFF
.	.	TRBJ2-5	TRBV10-3	TGTGCCATCAGTGAGCCGGGAATAGGCGAGACCCAGTACTTC	CAISEPGIGETQYF
.	TRBD2	TRBJ2-1	TRBV5-6	TGTGCCAGCAGCTCACTCTTCTTTAGCGGGAATGAGCAGTTCTTC	CASSSLFFSGNEQFF
.	.	TRBJ2-1	TRBV14	TGTGCCAGCAGCCAAGAAGGTAGTAACCCCTACAATGAGCAGTTCTTC	CASSQEGSNPYNEQFF
.	TRBD1	TRBJ2-3	TRBV10-3	TGTGCCATCAGTGAGACAGACAGGGGCCCAGATACGCAGTATTTT	CAISETDRGPDTQYF
.	TRBD1	TRBJ2-7	TRBV19	TGTGCCAGTAGTATACGCGGACAGGGGGCCGTGTACGAGCAGTACTTC	CASSIRGQGAVYEQYF
.	TRBD2	TRBJ2-7	TRBV7-9	TGTGCCAGCAGCTTAGGGGGACTAGGGGACTACGAGCAGTACTTC	CASSLGGLGDYEQYF
.	.	TRBJ1-3	TRBV6-5	TGTGCCAGCAGTTACTCAAGACTAGCCAGAAACACCATATATTTT	CASSYSRLARNTIYF
.	.	TRBJ2-5	TRBV7-3	TGTGCCAGCAGCTTAGGGGTGGCAGCCCAAGAGACCCAGTACTTC	CASSLGVAAQETQYF
.	.	TRBJ1-4	TRBV30	TGTGCCTGGAGCCGGGGAGATGAAAAACTGTTTTTT	CAWSRGDEKLFF
.	.	TRBJ1-2	TRBV25-1	TGTGCCAGCAGTGAATACAACAGGGACACCTATGGCTACACCTTC	CASSEYNRDTYGYTF
.	TRBD2	TRBJ2-5	TRBV5-4	TGTGCCAGCAGCCCCCCCGCGGGAGGGGGTGAGACCCAGTACTTC	CASSPPAGGGETQYF
.	TRBD1	TRBJ2-5	TRBV6-5	TGTGCCAGCAGTTACTCGATGGCAGGGGGGACCCAGTACTTC	CASSYSMAGGTQYF
.	.	TRBJ1-2	TRBV11-3	TGTGCCAGCAGCGTCAGTCGGGGTAACTATGGCTACACCTTC	CASSVSRGNYGYTF
.	.	TRBJ2-6	TRBV29-1	TGCAGCGTCGTCAAACAGGGCTCCGGGGTCTCTGGGGCCAACGTCCTGACTTTC	CSVVKQGSGVSGANVLTF
.	.	TRBJ2-3	TRBV12-5	TGTGCTAGTGGTTTGGGGAGGGGCACAGATACGCAGTATTTT	CASGLGRGTDTQYF